This paragraph covers one T cell receptor beta chain sequence. The data stem from a study of regulatory T cells in long-lasting Graves disease. Across the whole study: Graves' patients diagnosed newly had used antithyroid drugs under 3 months.

Relying on iRepertoire HTBI primers and Arm-PCR of CDR3 regions, the team built TCR beta libraries. TCRdb re-derived calls from the multiplex PCR reads in MiXCR, one entry per CDR3 protein. The sample holds 530,000 or so distinct CDR3 sequences, around 16% seen once. Described time point: newly diagnosed GD, antithyroid drugs for less than 3 months. After RNA was extracted from PBMCs, the TCR library was made from it. This sample also appeared in a second study, on T cells in Graves' hyperthyroidism and ophthalmopathy. From that second work: The HTBI primer set was used in a first-round RT-PCR of the TCR CDR3. A model of 13 V-J features distinguished ophthalmopathy from stable hyperthyroidism. Ophthalmopathy was model-predicted a median about six months pre-onset.

Sequences were derived from peripheral blood mononuclear cells (PBMCs), sampled at new diagnosis, from a patient treated with antithyroid drugs. The TCR was taken from a young man with Graves disease.

This chain's CDR3 is CSASRGRSGELFF. CDR3 nucleotide sequence: TGCAGTGCTTCTAGGGGGCGTTCCGGGGAGCTGTTTTTT. The chain employs TRBV20-1 and TRBJ2-2; 7 nucleotides agree with TRBD1. The CDR3 consists of 13 residues. Trimming cost V 5 bases and J 6 bases; bases outside gene matches: 6. The germline V gene encodes CDR1 DFQATT and CDR2 SNEGSKA (reference sequence).